Described below is a single T cell receptor (beta chain) sequence and its context. What it binds is not known. Cells were stimulated with CMV-infected fibroblast lysates at 8 to 10 ug/mL. CD40L-negative CD69-negative CD45RO-high memory CD4+ T cells were sorted as populations depleted of antigen-responding cells. This entry is derived from a study of persistence of HIV-infected CD4 T cells. The immunoSEQ assay was version 4, run in survey mode. Some clones are missing from TCRdb's copy, which holds only in-frame ones; the method was immunoSEQ multiplex PCR. In the table there are approximately 35,000 clones, roughly four fifths of which are singletons. V was shortened by 0 bases and J by 3 bases, with 6 bases between the two germline ends. The CDR3 covers 14 residues. The germline CDR1 and CDR2 sequences are MGHRA and YSYEKL.

The chain employs TRBV4-1 and TRBJ1-3; perhaps TRBD1 as D (6 bases). The material sequenced was CD4+ T cells sorted from PBMCs after roughly 18-hour stimulation, taken from a patient who received antiretroviral therapy. This TCR came from an adult man with HIV who was CMV-seropositive. In DNA, the CDR3 is TGCGCCAGCAGCCAAGAGGACAGTGGAAACACCATATATTTT. Translating it yields CASSQEDSGNTIYF.